The subject of this entry is one TCR beta chain. This specimen belongs to a study of blood T cell repertoires in COVID-19. Method: immunoSEQ multiplex PCR; TCRdb's copy keeps in-frame clones and lacks some. Found here are a few hundred thousand clones, approximately 86% of them singletons; the top ten hold around 13%. This CDR3 comprises 14 residues. V was pared by 0 bases and J by 6 bases, with 11 bases between. Germline loops: CDR1 SNHLY, CDR2 FYNNEI. Source material: peripheral blood. V and J are TRBV2 and TRBJ1-1, with a possible D match to TRBD1 (5 bases). This TCR came from a woman in her sixties or seventies with COVID-19, enrolled during active disease. CDR3 in amino acids: CASSEARGDPEAFF. The CDR3 DNA sequence: TGTGCCAGCAGTGAAGCGCGGGGGGACCCTGAAGCTTTCTTT.